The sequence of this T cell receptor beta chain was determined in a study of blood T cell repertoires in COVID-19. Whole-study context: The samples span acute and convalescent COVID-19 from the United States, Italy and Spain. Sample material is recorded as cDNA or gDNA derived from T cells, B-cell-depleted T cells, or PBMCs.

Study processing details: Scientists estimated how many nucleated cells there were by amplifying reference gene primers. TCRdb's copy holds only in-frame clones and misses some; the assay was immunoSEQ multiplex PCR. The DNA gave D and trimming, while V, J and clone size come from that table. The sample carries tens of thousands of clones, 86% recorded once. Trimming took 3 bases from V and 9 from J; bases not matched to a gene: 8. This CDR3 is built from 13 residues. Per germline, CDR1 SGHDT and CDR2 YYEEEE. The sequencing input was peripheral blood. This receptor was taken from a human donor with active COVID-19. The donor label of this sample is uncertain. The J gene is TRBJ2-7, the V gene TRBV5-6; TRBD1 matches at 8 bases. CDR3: CASSYPDRVGQYF. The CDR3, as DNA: TGTGCCAGCAGCTACCCGGACAGGGTTGGGCAGTACTTC.